This T cell receptor beta chain is drawn from a study of T cells after yellow fever vaccination. Notes on the study in general: Abundant clonotypes from the bulk population could get into FACS-sorted repertoires as contaminants. Booster samples showed a return of most primary-vaccination clones (roughly 96% CD4, 88% CD8). A weaker secondary response peaked on day 5, the primary on day 15.

Conversion of TCR transcripts into cDNA relied on 5'RACE template switching, which added a universal primer site and UMIs. Via MiXCR, TCRdb re-called the 5' RACE reads, giving one row per CDR3 protein. This sample carries over 250,000 distinct CDR3 sequences, over 4% of them seen once, and the ten largest clones take approximately 23%. Deletions cut 1 base from V and 9 bases from J, with 13 bases between. The CDR3 spans 14 residues. Germline CDR1 reads MDHEN; CDR2 reads SYDVKM. Concerning this clonotype itself: Antigen specificity is unknown.

The clonotype comes from a man between 18 and 29 years old who received the YFV17D yellow fever vaccine. This specimen was PBMCs, taken 5 days after the yellow fever booster vaccination. The J gene is TRBJ2-4, the V gene TRBV28, with a possible D match to TRBD1 (5 bases). The CDR3 nucleotides are TGTGCCAGCAGTTTATTGCAGGGATCCAGCATTCAGTACTTC. Amino acids: CASSLLQGSSIQYF.